Included here is one TCR beta chain sequence, with context. TCRdb's copy holds only in-frame clones and misses some; the assay was immunoSEQ multiplex PCR. The sample lists 20,000 to 25,000 clones; 85% to 90% were seen once. The data are from a study of OX40 agonist ivuxolimab in advanced cancers. CDR3 length: 14 amino acids. Trimming at V came to 1 base and at J to 4 bases, leaving 4 bases not matched to a gene. Germline V gene data show CDR1 as LGHNA and CDR2 as YNFKEQ. The V call is TRBV4-2, the J call TRBJ2-7, with 7 bases that match TRBD1. The TCR sequence derives from an adult with an advanced solid tumor such as melanoma, head and neck, liver or kidney cancer. Specimen: CD4+ or CD8+ T cells sorted from blood, collected in a trial of the OX40 agonist ivuxolimab. In DNA, the CDR3 is TGTGCCAGCAGCCAAGGGACAGGCTGGTACGAGCAGTACTTC. Its protein is CASSQGTGWYEQYF.